The entry below gives a single T cell receptor beta chain sequence along with its context. These data originate in a study of technical replicates of blood from a few donors. Profiling relied on immunoSEQ multiplex PCR, and the TCRdb table lists in-frame clones only, not all of them. In the table there are 70,000 to 85,000 clones, about 97% of which are singletons. CDR1 and CDR2 (germline): MDHEN, SYDVKM. V was cut by 1 base and J by 0 bases, with 14 bases left in between. The CDR3 length is 17 residues. This sequence joins TRBV28 and TRBJ2-3, with a possible D match to TRBD1 (6 bases). This sequence was found in a human donor in good health. The source material was T cells isolated from PBMCs. The CDR3, as DNA: TGTGCCAGCAGTTTATCTCGGACAGCTACTAGCACAGATACGCAGTATTTT. Protein sequence: CASSLSRTATSTDTQYF.